This is a list of T cell receptor beta chains from one sample in a study of T-cell memory formation after mild COVID-19. TCRdb re-called the 5' RACE reads with MiXCR, one entry per CDR3 protein. The table includes more than 350,000 distinct CDR3 sequences, about a sixth detected once. The sample comprised PBMCs or a T cell subset sorted from them (not recorded which). The receptors here all came from a man aged 18 to 30 who had mild COVID-19 (a few samples of this study predate the infection). Cell type and time point are not known. CDR3s include the opening cysteine and the closing phenylalanine or tryptophan. Each record gives: D gene, J gene, clone size, V gene, CDR3 protein, CDR3 DNA. D genes are given only for firm matches. Size is stated for part of the rows, as once, few or many counts, or as a class when the clone is expanded.

D: TRBD1
J: TRBJ1-4
size: NA
V: TRBV4-3
CDR3: CASSQDGQGGEKLFF
DNA: TGCGCCAGCAGCCAAGACGGACAGGGGGGCGAAAAACTGTTTTTT

D: TRBD1
J: TRBJ2-1
size: NA
V: TRBV7-3
CDR3: CASSQTGQGTINEQFF
DNA: TGTGCCAGCAGTCAAACCGGACAGGGAACTATCAATGAGCAGTTCTTC

D: NA
J: TRBJ1-2
size: few
V: TRBV24-1
CDR3: CATSTRGAYGYTF
DNA: TGTGCCACCAGCACACGCGGGGCGTATGGCTACACCTTC

D: TRBD1
J: TRBJ1-2
size: NA
V: TRBV6-5
CDR3: CATGTGGYGYTF
DNA: TGTGCCACAGGGACAGGCGGTTATGGCTACACCTTC

D: NA
J: TRBJ2-1
size: few
V: TRBV7-6
CDR3: CASSWQGSEQFF
DNA: TGTGCCAGCAGCTGGCAAGGGAGTGAGCAGTTCTTC

D: NA
J: TRBJ1-6
size: NA
V: TRBV4-3
CDR3: CASSGTSRGPENFGSPLHF
DNA: TGCGCCAGCAGCGGAACAAGCCGGGGGCCAGAAAATTTTGGTTCACCCCTCCACTTT

D: TRBD1
J: TRBJ1-2
size: NA
V: TRBV25-1
CDR3: CASSVTGAGYTF
DNA: TGTGCCAGCAGTGTAACAGGGGCCGGCTACACCTTC

D: NA
J: TRBJ1-5
size: NA
V: TRBV28
CDR3: CASSLEQPHQPQHF
DNA: TGTGCCAGCAGTTTAGAGCAGCCCCATCAGCCCCAGCATTTT

D: NA
J: TRBJ1-2
size: NA
V: TRBV7-2
CDR3: CASQMNLQGLGYTF
DNA: TGTGCCAGCCAGATGAACTTACAGGGCCTAGGCTACACCTTC

D: NA
J: TRBJ2-3
size: NA
V: TRBV29-1
CDR3: CSVEPPRMGPDTQYF
DNA: TGCAGCGTTGAACCCCCTCGGATGGGGCCAGATACGCAGTATTTT

D: TRBD1
J: TRBJ2-2
size: NA
V: TRBV4-3
CDR3: CASSRDSHRGELFF
DNA: TGCGCCAGCAGCAGGGACAGCCACCGCGGGGAGCTGTTTTTT

D: NA
J: TRBJ2-3
size: many
V: TRBV10-3
CDR3: CAISETLQHGVLDTQYF
DNA: TGTGCCATCAGTGAAACCCTTCAACATGGGGTCCTCGATACGCAGTATTTT

D: TRBD1
J: TRBJ2-1
size: many
V: TRBV9
CDR3: CASSPRGQGTGEQFF
DNA: TGTGCCAGCAGCCCGAGGGGACAGGGAACCGGTGAGCAGTTCTTC

D: TRBD1
J: TRBJ2-3
size: NA
V: TRBV29-1
CDR3: CSGEVGGGTDTQYF
DNA: TGCAGCGGTGAGGTAGGGGGCGGCACAGATACGCAGTATTTT

D: TRBD2
J: TRBJ2-3
size: many
V: TRBV7-9
CDR3: CASSPSGAADTQYF
DNA: TGTGCCAGCAGTCCTAGCGGGGCGGCAGATACGCAGTATTTT

D: NA
J: TRBJ2-3
size: NA
V: TRBV10-3
CDR3: CAISGYTDTQYF
DNA: TGTGCCATCAGTGGATACACAGATACGCAGTATTTT

D: NA
J: TRBJ2-7
size: NA
V: TRBV6-2/TRBV6-3
CDR3: CASRAIYEQYF
DNA: TGTGCCAGCCGCGCCATCTACGAGCAGTACTTC

D: NA
J: TRBJ2-6
size: NA
V: TRBV6-5
CDR3: CASSWGAAGANVLTF
DNA: TGTGCCAGCAGCTGGGGGGCAGCCGGGGCCAACGTCCTGACTTTC

D: NA
J: TRBJ1-2
size: few
V: TRBV7-2
CDR3: CASSLVQVNYGYTF
DNA: TGTGCCAGCAGCTTAGTCCAGGTTAACTATGGCTACACCTTC

D: TRBD1
J: TRBJ1-5
size: few
V: TRBV12-3/TRBV12-4
CDR3: CASRAQGFNQPQHF
DNA: TGTGCCAGCAGGGCACAGGGGTTTAATCAGCCCCAGCATTTT

D: TRBD1
J: TRBJ1-1
size: few
V: TRBV19
CDR3: CASRGTGFMNTEAFF
DNA: TGTGCCAGCCGGGGGACAGGCTTCATGAACACTGAAGCTTTCTTT

D: TRBD1
J: TRBJ1-2
size: NA
V: TRBV6-2/TRBV6-3
CDR3: CASSYRDRGYTF
DNA: TGTGCCAGCAGTTACCGGGACAGGGGCTACACCTTC

D: NA
J: TRBJ2-6
size: NA
V: TRBV12-3/TRBV12-4
CDR3: CASGNRVSSGANVLTF
DNA: TGTGCCAGCGGGAACAGAGTGAGCTCTGGGGCCAACGTCCTGACTTTC

D: NA
J: TRBJ2-5
size: few
V: TRBV20-1
CDR3: CSADGGQTYQETQYF
DNA: TGCAGTGCTGATGGCGGACAGACTTACCAAGAGACCCAGTACTTC

D: NA
J: TRBJ2-7
size: NA
V: TRBV5-1
CDR3: CASRDLGGRYEQYF
DNA: TGCGCCAGCAGGGATCTCGGGGGAAGGTACGAGCAGTACTTC

D: NA
J: TRBJ2-3
size: NA
V: TRBV18
CDR3: CASSPPGTELDTQYF
DNA: TGTGCCAGCTCGCCCCCGGGAACAGAACTAGATACGCAGTATTTT

D: NA
J: TRBJ2-5
size: few
V: TRBV3-1
CDR3: CASRVEGPPGETQYF
DNA: TGTGCCAGCAGAGTGGAGGGGCCTCCCGGGGAGACCCAGTACTTC

D: TRBD2
J: TRBJ2-1
size: NA
V: TRBV6-6
CDR3: CASSPHGGGEFF
DNA: TGTGCCAGCAGTCCCCACGGCGGGGGGGAGTTCTTC

D: NA
J: TRBJ1-3
size: NA
V: TRBV6-2/TRBV6-3
CDR3: CASSYQGPGTDSSGNTIYF
DNA: TGTGCCAGCAGTTACCAAGGCCCGGGAACCGATAGCTCTGGAAACACCATATATTTT

D: NA
J: TRBJ2-2
size: NA
V: TRBV27
CDR3: CASSFGWGSGELFF
DNA: TGTGCCAGCAGTTTTGGTTGGGGGTCCGGGGAGCTGTTTTTT

D: NA
J: TRBJ1-2
size: NA
V: TRBV5-6
CDR3: CASSLSGEGYGYTF
DNA: TGTGCCAGCAGCTTGAGCGGGGAAGGCTATGGCTACACCTTC

D: NA
J: TRBJ1-1
size: NA
V: TRBV10-3
CDR3: CAISGQATAEAFF
DNA: TGTGCCATCAGTGGACAGGCTACTGCTGAAGCTTTCTTT

D: NA
J: TRBJ2-3
size: few
V: TRBV4-1
CDR3: CASSQSPGSPADTQYF
DNA: TGCGCCAGCAGCCAATCTCCGGGTAGCCCCGCAGATACGCAGTATTTT

D: NA
J: TRBJ1-4
size: NA
V: TRBV20-1
CDR3: CSVRSGTTNEKLFF
DNA: TGCAGTGTTCGCAGCGGCACAACTAATGAAAAACTGTTTTTT

D: NA
J: TRBJ1-5
size: few
V: TRBV15
CDR3: CATSRDQLDYSNQPQHF
DNA: TGTGCCACCAGCAGAGATCAGCTCGATTATAGCAATCAGCCCCAGCATTTT

D: NA
J: TRBJ1-6
size: NA
V: TRBV5-1
CDR3: CASSVGFGEESPLHF
DNA: TGCGCCAGCAGCGTGGGATTCGGGGAGGAATCACCCCTCCACTTT

D: NA
J: TRBJ1-1
size: NA
V: TRBV7-9
CDR3: CASSSLLPQGYTEAFF
DNA: TGTGCCAGCAGCTCACTCTTACCCCAGGGGTACACTGAAGCTTTCTTT

D: NA
J: TRBJ2-3
size: many
V: TRBV12-3/TRBV12-4
CDR3: CASSFGLADTQYF
DNA: TGTGCCAGCAGCTTCGGGCTTGCGGATACGCAGTATTTT

D: NA
J: TRBJ2-5
size: many
V: TRBV29-1
CDR3: CSVVRMETQYF
DNA: TGCAGCGTTGTGAGGATGGAGACCCAGTACTTC

D: NA
J: TRBJ1-1
size: NA
V: TRBV7-3
CDR3: CASSLWAAGNTEAFF
DNA: TGTGCCAGCAGCTTATGGGCAGCAGGGAACACTGAAGCTTTCTTT

D: NA
J: TRBJ1-1
size: NA
V: TRBV14
CDR3: CASSQALANTEAFF
DNA: TGTGCCAGCAGCCAAGCCCTCGCCAACACTGAAGCTTTCTTT

D: NA
J: TRBJ2-5
size: few
V: TRBV3-1
CDR3: CASSQGGLGGETQYF
DNA: TGTGCCAGCAGCCAAGGCGGACTGGGGGGAGAGACCCAGTACTTC

D: NA
J: TRBJ2-2
size: few
V: TRBV27
CDR3: CASSYRGGELFF
DNA: TGTGCCAGCAGTTATCGAGGTGGGGAGCTGTTTTTT

D: TRBD2
J: TRBJ2-7
size: NA
V: TRBV27
CDR3: CASSPGTSGAYEQYF
DNA: TGTGCCAGCAGTCCGGGGACTAGCGGGGCCTACGAGCAGTACTTC

D: NA
J: TRBJ2-7
size: NA
V: TRBV30
CDR3: CAWSGVSRAGEQYF
DNA: TGTGCCTGGAGTGGGGTAAGCAGGGCGGGCGAGCAGTACTTC

D: NA
J: TRBJ2-5
size: many
V: TRBV6-6
CDR3: CASSSDGGQETQYF
DNA: TGTGCCAGCAGTTCTGACGGGGGACAAGAGACCCAGTACTTC

D: NA
J: TRBJ2-5
size: NA
V: TRBV5-5
CDR3: CASSYLRALGETQYF
DNA: TGTGCCAGCAGCTACCTCCGGGCCTTGGGGGAGACCCAGTACTTC

D: TRBD2
J: TRBJ2-3
size: NA
V: TRBV27
CDR3: CASSSFAGGPDTQYF
DNA: TGTGCCAGCAGTTCCTTTGCGGGGGGGCCGGATACGCAGTATTTT

D: NA
J: TRBJ2-7
size: NA
V: TRBV4-1
CDR3: CASSLWTGLVDDEQYF
DNA: TGCGCCAGCAGCCTCTGGACCGGGCTAGTGGACGACGAGCAGTACTTC

D: NA
J: TRBJ1-6
size: few
V: TRBV7-2
CDR3: CASSPRAGLGTPLHF
DNA: TGTGCCAGCAGCCCCCGAGCGGGGCTGGGGACACCCCTCCACTTT

D: NA
J: TRBJ2-1
size: NA
V: TRBV6-6
CDR3: CASSYSSGYHEQFF
DNA: TGTGCCAGCAGTTACTCGTCGGGGTATCATGAGCAGTTCTTC

D: NA
J: TRBJ2-2
size: NA
V: TRBV2
CDR3: CASSEGIAGELFF
DNA: TGTGCCAGCAGTGAAGGGATTGCCGGGGAGCTGTTTTTT

D: NA
J: TRBJ2-6
size: NA
V: TRBV7-2
CDR3: CASRRNSGANVLTF
DNA: TGTGCCAGCAGACGGAACTCTGGGGCCAACGTCCTGACTTTC

D: NA
J: TRBJ2-5
size: NA
V: TRBV6-2/TRBV6-3
CDR3: CASSYDSPGGTQYF
DNA: TGTGCCAGCAGTTATGACTCCCCCGGAGGAACCCAGTACTTC

D: NA
J: TRBJ2-5
size: NA
V: TRBV12-3/TRBV12-4
CDR3: CASSWRGVQETQYF
DNA: TGTGCCAGCAGCTGGCGCGGGGTACAAGAGACCCAGTACTTC

D: TRBD2
J: TRBJ2-1
size: once
V: TRBV20-1
CDR3: CSARRTSGGRSYNEQFF
DNA: TGCAGTGCTAGACGGACTAGCGGGGGCCGCTCCTACAATGAGCAGTTCTTC

D: NA
J: TRBJ2-6
size: NA
V: TRBV12-3/TRBV12-4
CDR3: CASSPQQSGANVLTF
DNA: TGTGCCAGCAGTCCGCAGCAATCTGGGGCCAACGTCCTGACTTTC

D: NA
J: TRBJ2-2
size: NA
V: TRBV14
CDR3: CASSQVVTGELFF
DNA: TGTGCCAGCAGCCAAGTAGTCACCGGGGAGCTGTTTTTT

D: NA
J: TRBJ2-2
size: few
V: TRBV14
CDR3: CASSPYRGYTGELFF
DNA: TGTGCCAGCAGCCCATACCGGGGCTACACCGGGGAGCTGTTTTTT

D: TRBD2
J: TRBJ2-5
size: NA
V: TRBV12-3/TRBV12-4
CDR3: CASSLSGGALKTQYF
DNA: TGTGCCAGCAGTCTTAGCGGGGGGGCCCTGAAGACCCAGTACTTC